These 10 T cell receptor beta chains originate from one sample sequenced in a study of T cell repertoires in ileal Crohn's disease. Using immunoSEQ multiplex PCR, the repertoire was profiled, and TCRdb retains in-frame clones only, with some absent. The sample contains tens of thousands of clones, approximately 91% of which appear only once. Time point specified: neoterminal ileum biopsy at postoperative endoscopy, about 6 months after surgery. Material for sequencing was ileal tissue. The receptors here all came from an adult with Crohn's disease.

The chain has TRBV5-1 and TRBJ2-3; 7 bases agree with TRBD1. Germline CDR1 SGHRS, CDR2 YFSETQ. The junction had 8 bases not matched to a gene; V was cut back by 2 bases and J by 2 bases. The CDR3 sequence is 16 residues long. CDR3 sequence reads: CASSLEGQYDTDTQYF. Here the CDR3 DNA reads TGCGCCAGCAGCTTAGAGGGACAGTACGACACAGATACGCAGTATTTT.

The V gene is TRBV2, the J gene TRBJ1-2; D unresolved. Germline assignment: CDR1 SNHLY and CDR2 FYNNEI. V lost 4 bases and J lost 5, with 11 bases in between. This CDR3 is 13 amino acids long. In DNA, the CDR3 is TGTGCCAGCAGTGTTGCGAGCTCATATGGCTACACCTTC. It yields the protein CASSVASSYGYTF.

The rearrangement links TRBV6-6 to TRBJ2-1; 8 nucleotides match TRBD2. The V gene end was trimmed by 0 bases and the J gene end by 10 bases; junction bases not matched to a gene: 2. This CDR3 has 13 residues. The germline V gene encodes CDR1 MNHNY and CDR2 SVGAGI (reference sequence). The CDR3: CASSYSASGEQFF. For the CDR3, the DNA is TGTGCCAGCAGTTACTCGGCTAGCGGGGAGCAGTTCTTC.

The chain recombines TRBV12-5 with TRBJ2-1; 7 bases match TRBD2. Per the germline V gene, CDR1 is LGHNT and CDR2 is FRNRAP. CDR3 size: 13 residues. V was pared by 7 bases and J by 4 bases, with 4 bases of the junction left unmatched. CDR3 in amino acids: CASAPGGYNEQFF. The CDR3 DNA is TGTGCTAGTGCCCCCGGGGGGTACAATGAGCAGTTCTTC.

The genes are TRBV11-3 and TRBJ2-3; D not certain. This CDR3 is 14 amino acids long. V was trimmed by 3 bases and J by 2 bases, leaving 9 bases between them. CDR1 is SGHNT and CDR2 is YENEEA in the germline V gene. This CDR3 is CASSFLQNTDTQYF. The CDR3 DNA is TGTGCCAGCAGCTTTTTGCAGAACACAGATACGCAGTATTTT.

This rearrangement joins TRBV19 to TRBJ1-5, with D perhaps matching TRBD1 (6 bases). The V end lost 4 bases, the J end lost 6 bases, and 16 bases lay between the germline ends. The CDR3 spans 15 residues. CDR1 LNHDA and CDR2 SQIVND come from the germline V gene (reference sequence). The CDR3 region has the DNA TGTGCCAGTAGTAGGCCGTCAGGGGTCGCTCAGCCCCAGCATTTT. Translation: CASSRPSGVAQPQHF.

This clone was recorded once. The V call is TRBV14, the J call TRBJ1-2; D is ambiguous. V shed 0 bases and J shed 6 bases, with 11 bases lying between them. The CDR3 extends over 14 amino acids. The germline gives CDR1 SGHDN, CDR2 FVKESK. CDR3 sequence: CASSQESGINGYTF. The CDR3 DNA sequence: TGTGCCAGCAGCCAAGAATCCGGGATCAATGGCTACACCTTC.

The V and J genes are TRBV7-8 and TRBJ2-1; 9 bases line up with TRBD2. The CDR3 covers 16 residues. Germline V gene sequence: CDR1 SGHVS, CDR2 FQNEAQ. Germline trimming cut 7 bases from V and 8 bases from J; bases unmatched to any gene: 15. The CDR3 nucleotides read TGTGCCAGCACCCCGACTAGCGGAACCCGTCTGTATGAGCAGTTCTTC. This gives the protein CASTPTSGTRLYEQFF.

In nucleotides, the CDR3 is TGTGCCAGCTCACCGATCGGACTAGCGAAGACTCCACAGTACTTC. Amino acid sequence: CASSPIGLAKTPQYF. V and J are TRBV18 and TRBJ2-7; TRBD2 matches at 9 bases. This CDR3 comprises 15 residues. From germline, CDR1 is KGHSH and CDR2 LQKENI. The ends lost 3 bases at V and 10 bases at J; junction bases unmatched: 13.

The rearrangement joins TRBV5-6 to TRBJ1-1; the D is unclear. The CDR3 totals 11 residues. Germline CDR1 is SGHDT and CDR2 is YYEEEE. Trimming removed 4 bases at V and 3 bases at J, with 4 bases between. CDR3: CASSRYTEAFF. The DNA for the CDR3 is TGTGCCAGCAGCCGTTACACTGAAGCTTTCTTT.